This T cell receptor beta chain came from a study of T cells and Merkel cell carcinoma outcomes. Study outcomes and limitations: In Merkel cell carcinoma, repertoire and T-cell density reportedly predicted outcomes.

Libraries were prepared by immunoSEQ multiplex PCR; TCRdb keeps only in-frame clonotypes and omits some of them. The repertoire holds 2,500 to 3,000 clones, with around 97% as singletons. Germline V gene data show CDR1 as SGHTA and CDR2 as FQGNSA. The CDR3 is 14 residues long. V gave up 5 bases and J gave up 0 bases, with 10 bases separating them. This clone was seen only once. The antigen remains undetermined. The receptor's source is a human donor with Merkel cell carcinoma. V is TRBV7-2 and J is TRBJ1-1; D is ambiguous. The specimen was tumor tissue from Merkel cell carcinoma. The CDR3 is CASSQGGMNTEAFF. As DNA, the CDR3 is TGTGCCAGCAGCCAAGGAGGCATGAACACTGAAGCTTTCTTT.